These 28 T cell receptor beta chains came from one sample sequenced in a study of T cells after yellow fever vaccination. TCRdb used MiXCR to reprocess the 5' RACE reads, holding one entry per CDR3 protein. The repertoire holds approximately 300,000 distinct CDR3 sequences, approximately 9% seen once, with under 20% in the top ten. The sample was PBMCs, taken on the day of the first yellow fever vaccination. These receptors all stem from a man in his late teens or twenties who received the YFV17D yellow fever vaccine.

The rearrangement links TRBV6-5 to TRBJ2-7, with D possibly TRBD1 on 6 matching bases. This CDR3 spans 15 amino acids. From germline, CDR1 is MNHEY and CDR2 SVGAGI. V lost 3 bases and J 3 bases, leaving 15 bases between the germline ends. CDR3 sequence: CASSYYGQSIYEQYV. The CDR3 region has the DNA TGTGCCAGCAGTTATTATGGACAGTCCATCTACGAGCAGTACGTC.

The chain uses TRBV10-1 and TRBJ1-1; no reliable D call. The CDR3 loop spans 13 amino acids. Trimming took 5 bases from V and 5 from J, leaving 12 bases between them. Germline V gives CDR1 WNHNN, CDR2 SYGVQD (reference sequence). The CDR3 DNA is TGCGCCAGCAGTATGACCCGGGTTACTGAAGCTTTCTTT. Translation gives CASSMTRVTEAFF.

Only a few counts were recorded for this clonotype. J is TRBJ1-1 and V is TRBV6-1; D is undetermined. Trimming left V 8 bases short and J 4 bases short, with 11 bases between. The V gene's germline CDR1 is MNHNS and CDR2 SASEGT. The CDR3 totals 12 residues. The CDR3 DNA reads TGTGCCAGCTTCTATATTGGCACTGAAGCTTTCTTT. Protein product: CASFYIGTEAFF.

This clonotype is a singleton in its sample. The chain has TRBV5-8 and TRBJ2-3; D gene ambiguous. The germline V gene encodes CDR1 SGHTS and CDR2 YDEGEE. The length of the CDR3 is 15 residues. V gave up 4 bases and J gave up 6 bases, with 18 bases separating them. In nucleotides, the CDR3 is TGTGCCAGCAGCGCCCAAGGGCTAGAAGCTGATACGCAGTATTTT. Residues: CASSAQGLEADTQYF.

This clonotype was observed at least ten times. The chain combines TRBV20-1 with TRBJ1-3; D might be TRBD1 (6 bases). The V gene's germline CDR1 is DFQATT and CDR2 SNEGSKA (reference sequence). This CDR3 has 12 residues. The V end was cut by 6 bases, the J end by 11 bases, with 17 bases between. As DNA, the CDR3 is TGCAGTGCGCAATTACAGGGAACCGCCATATATTTT. It translates to CSAQLQGTAIYF.

This clonotype has a count of ten or more. V usage is TRBV7-6 and J usage is TRBJ2-3, with D perhaps matching TRBD2 (5 bases). V was trimmed by 4 bases and J by 6 bases, leaving 14 bases between them. The CDR3 consists of 14 residues. The germline gives CDR1 SGHVS, CDR2 FNYEAQ. The CDR3 region has the DNA TGTGCCAGCAGCTCGGCGACCCGGAGGGATACGCAGTATTTT. Translating it yields CASSSATRRDTQYF.

This clonotype was counted ten times or more. The rearrangement uses TRBV5-1 and TRBJ2-3, with D hard to call. Per germline, CDR1 SGHRS and CDR2 YFSETQ. The V end was cut by 4 bases, the J end by 3 bases, with 15 bases between. The CDR3 loop spans 15 amino acids. CDR3 in DNA: TGCGCCAGCAGCCGGCTGTTACTTGATACAGATACGCAGTATTTT. Translated, it gives CASSRLLLDTDTQYF.

The chain joins TRBV7-8 to TRBJ1-5; D is possibly TRBD1 (6 bases). Germline CDR1 SGHVS, CDR2 FQNEAQ. The CDR3 length is 17 residues. Trimming stripped 1 base from V and 6 bases from J, with 19 bases between. The CDR3 region is CASSLVARGANFQPQHF. CDR3 DNA: TGTGCCAGCAGCTTAGTGGCGCGGGGGGCTAATTTTCAGCCCCAGCATTTT.

This clonotype was counted between two and nine times. The chain joins TRBV12-3 or TRBV12-4 to TRBJ2-3, with 8 bases aligning to TRBD2. The junction had 6 bases not matched to a gene; V was cut back by 6 bases and J by 1 base. The CDR3 spans 15 residues. Here the CDR3 DNA reads TGTGCCAGCAGAAGGTCGCGGGGGGGCACAGATACGCAGTATTTT. This sequence encodes CASRRSRGGTDTQYF.

V gene TRBV4-1 combines with J gene TRBJ1-6; D ambiguous. The CDR3 runs to 15 residues. Germline CDR1 is MGHRA and CDR2 is YSYEKL. The germline V and J ends were trimmed by 1 base and 9 bases, with 13 bases remaining between them. CDR3 in amino acids: CASSQATLGISPLHF. DNA for the CDR3: TGCGCCAGCAGCCAAGCCACGCTAGGAATTTCACCCCTCCACTTT.

This clonotype was seen only a few times. This rearrangement joins TRBV12-3 or TRBV12-4 to TRBJ1-2; D gene ambiguous. The germline V and J ends were trimmed by 5 bases and 1 base, with 20 bases remaining between them. The CDR3 covers 17 residues. The CDR3 reads CASSNVGLGTHNYGYTF. As DNA, the CDR3 is TGTGCCAGCAGTAACGTCGGGTTGGGAACCCATAACTATGGCTACACCTTC.

In this sample, this clonotype turned up a few times. This rearrangement joins TRBV28 to TRBJ2-4; D ambiguous. The CDR3 is made up of 14 amino acids. Germline CDR1 is MDHEN and CDR2 is SYDVKM. V was clipped by 6 bases and J by 1 base, with 10 bases between them. The CDR3 nucleotides are TGTGCCAGCAGAACCACCGGGGCCAAAAACATTCAGTACTTC. It yields the protein CASRTTGAKNIQYF.

The CDR3 DNA follows: TGTGCCAGCAGCTGGGGGACTAGCGGGGCCACAGATACGCAGTATTTT. Its protein is CASSWGTSGATDTQYF. This sequence joins TRBV7-2 and TRBJ2-3, with TRBD2 matching over 13 bases. Germline CDR1 reads SGHTA; CDR2 reads FQGNSA. V shed 4 bases and J 2 bases; nucleotides not matched to a gene: 3. The CDR3 covers 16 residues.

The chain recombines TRBV5-4 with TRBJ1-1; D ambiguous. This CDR3 region has 13 residues. V gave up 4 bases and J gave up 5 bases, with 12 bases separating them. Germline values: CDR1 SGHNT, CDR2 YYREEE (reference sequence). The CDR3: CASSIDPGTEAFF. The CDR3 DNA follows: TGTGCCAGCAGCATCGACCCGGGAACTGAAGCTTTCTTT.

In this sample, this clonotype turned up many times. The J gene is TRBJ2-7, the V gene TRBV5-1, with no clear D. V was cut by 3 bases and J by 4 bases, with 8 bases left in between. The germline V gene has CDR1 SGHRS and CDR2 YFSETQ. The CDR3 sequence is 12 residues long. The CDR3 protein is CASSYRDYEQYF. CDR3 DNA sequence: TGCGCCAGCAGCTACAGAGATTACGAGCAGTACTTC.

The chain recombines TRBV4-3 with TRBJ2-4; 8 bases align to TRBD1. This CDR3 is 16 amino acids long. The junction had 12 bases not matched to a gene; V was cut back by 2 bases and J by 9 bases. Germline V gives CDR1 LGHNA, CDR2 YSLEER. In DNA, the CDR3 is TGCGCCAGCAGCCAACAACTTACCGACAGGGGAGGCATTCAGTACTTC. It is translated as CASSQQLTDRGGIQYF.

This clonotype was found a few times. The chain is built from TRBV7-8 and TRBJ1-2; possibly TRBD1 for D (5 bases). The CDR3 length is 14 residues. Germline loops: CDR1 SGHVS, CDR2 FQNEAQ. V was cut by 1 base and J by 3 bases, with 9 bases left in between. CDR3 sequence reads: CASSLDGGDYGYTF. CDR3 sequence (DNA): TGTGCCAGCAGCTTAGATGGGGGGGACTATGGCTACACCTTC.

This clonotype was observed a handful of times. V usage is TRBV6-5 and J usage is TRBJ2-1; 9 bases agree with TRBD1. Germline V gene data show CDR1 as MNHEY and CDR2 as SVGAGI. V trimming: 2 bases; J trimming: 2 bases; junction bases outside the gene matches: 1. The CDR3 totals 15 residues. Here the CDR3 reads CASSYDRGTYNEQFF. DNA of the CDR3: TGTGCCAGCAGTTACGACAGGGGGACCTACAATGAGCAGTTCTTC.

This clonotype was counted a few times. CDR3 coding DNA: TGTGCCAGCAGCCAGAGTCTGCTCTCGGACCCGAATGGCTACACCTTC. Residues: CASSQSLLSDPNGYTF. This chain links TRBV14 with TRBJ1-2; D not certain. Germline CDR1 and CDR2: SGHDN and FVKESK. V lost 3 bases, J lost 6 bases, and 20 bases lay in between. The CDR3 loop spans 16 amino acids. The full variable domain, in which reference TRBV14 and TRBJ1-2 provide the parts outside the CDR3, is EAGVTQFPSHSVIEKGQTVTLRCDPISGHDNLYWYRRVMGKEIKFLLHFVKESKQDESGMPNNRFLAERTGGTYSTLKVQPAELEDSGVYFCASSQSLLSDPNGYTFGSGTRLTVV.

There are a few counts of this clonotype. V gene TRBV6-1 combines with J gene TRBJ2-7; the match to TRBD1 covers 11 bases. V shed 5 bases, J shed 5 bases, and the junction held 11 bases outside the gene matches. Germline CDR1 is MNHNS and CDR2 is SASEGT. CDR3 size: 16 residues. CDR3 region: CASSLGPGQGGDEQYF. The DNA of the CDR3 is TGTGCCAGCAGTCTGGGACCGGGACAGGGGGGAGACGAGCAGTACTTC.

The CDR3 DNA reads TGTGCCAGCAGCTATACCCTGGGAGACGAGCAGTACTTC. Translation: CASSYTLGDEQYF. The J gene is TRBJ2-7, the V gene TRBV7-6; D might be TRBD2 (5 bases). Deletions cut 4 bases from V and 5 bases from J, with 12 bases between. The CDR3 runs 13 residues. From germline, CDR1 is SGHVS and CDR2 FNYEAQ.

The table lists this clonotype with a few counts. The chain has TRBV5-1 and TRBJ2-1, with 8 bases identical to TRBD2. Germline V CDR1 and CDR2: SGHRS, YFSETQ. V shed 1 base and J 4 bases; nucleotides not matched to a gene: 10. The CDR3 is made up of 17 amino acids. CDR3 DNA: TGCGCCAGCAGCTTGATGTGGTTTAGCGGGGAGTACAATGAGCAGTTCTTC. Residues: CASSLMWFSGEYNEQFF. Full variable domain (remainder filled in from reference TRBV5-1 and TRBJ2-1): KAGVTQTPRYLIKTRGQQVTLSCSPISGHRSVSWYQQTPGQGLQFLFEYFSETQRNKGNFPGRFSGRQFSNSRSEMNVSTLELGDSALYLCASSLMWFSGEYNEQFFGPGTRLTVL.

This clonotype has a handful of counts. The V gene is TRBV29-1, the J gene TRBJ2-7; D is unresolved. The V and J ends lost 7 bases and 7 bases respectively, with 20 bases between them. The CDR3 runs to 13 residues. Germline V gene sequence: CDR1 SQVTM, CDR2 ANQGSEA. The CDR3 bases are TGCAGCGGACGTTCCAGTCTTCTGGGGGAGCAGTACTTC. Translated: CSGRSSLLGEQYF.

In this sample, this clonotype turned up many times. V is TRBV11-1 and J is TRBJ2-3; maybe TRBD2 (5 bases). V was shortened by 6 bases and J by 4 bases, with 14 bases between the two germline ends. Germline CDR1 SGHAT, CDR2 FQDESV (reference sequence). This CDR3 is built from 14 residues. The CDR3 reads CASSFTGNPDTQYF. The CDR3 bases are TGTGCCAGCAGTTTTACCGGGAACCCAGATACGCAGTATTTT. The full variable domain, with the rest looked up from reference TRBV11-1 and TRBJ2-3, is EAEVAQSPRYKITEKSQAVAFWCDPISGHATLYWYRQILGQGPELLVQFQDESVVDDSQLPKDRFSAERLKGVDSTLKIQPAELGDSAMYLCASSFTGNPDTQYFGPGTRLTVL.

In this sample, this clonotype turned up a few times. The chain uses TRBV6-5 and TRBJ2-7; tentatively, D is TRBD2 (6 bases). The CDR3 has 17 amino acids. Germline V gives CDR1 MNHEY, CDR2 SVGAGI. Trimming removed 0 bases from V and 0 bases from J, with 15 bases in between. The CDR3 protein is CASSYSNARTISYEQYF. CDR3 coding DNA: TGTGCCAGCAGTTACTCGAACGCCAGGACTATCTCCTACGAGCAGTACTTC.

The chain carries TRBV28 and TRBJ2-7, with D unresolved. There are 18 residues in the CDR3. V was clipped by 3 bases and J by 0 bases, with 21 bases between them. Germline lookup yields CDR1 MDHEN and CDR2 SYDVKM. CDR3 bases: TGTGCCAGCAGTTTGAAGGACGGCGACATAATAAGCTCCTACGAGCAGTACGTC. It yields the protein CASSLKDGDIISSYEQYV.

This clonotype has just a few counts. The chain links TRBV2 to TRBJ2-2, with D uncertain. V lost 8 bases and J lost 4, with 8 bases in between. CDR1 is SNHLY and CDR2 is FYNNEI in the germline V gene. CDR3 size: 12 residues. CDR3 sequence: CASAELTGELFF. The CDR3, as DNA: TGTGCCAGCGCGGAGCTCACCGGGGAGCTGTTTTTT.

This chain joins TRBV11-2 and TRBJ2-3; D unclear. Germline V lookup: CDR1 SGHAT, CDR2 FQNNGV. The CDR3 loop spans 18 amino acids. The V end lost 0 bases, the J end lost 3 bases, and 19 bases lay between the germline ends. The CDR3 here is CASSLDFGLGVWTDTQYF. The CDR3 bases are TGTGCCAGCAGCTTAGATTTCGGGCTTGGGGTTTGGACAGATACGCAGTATTTT.